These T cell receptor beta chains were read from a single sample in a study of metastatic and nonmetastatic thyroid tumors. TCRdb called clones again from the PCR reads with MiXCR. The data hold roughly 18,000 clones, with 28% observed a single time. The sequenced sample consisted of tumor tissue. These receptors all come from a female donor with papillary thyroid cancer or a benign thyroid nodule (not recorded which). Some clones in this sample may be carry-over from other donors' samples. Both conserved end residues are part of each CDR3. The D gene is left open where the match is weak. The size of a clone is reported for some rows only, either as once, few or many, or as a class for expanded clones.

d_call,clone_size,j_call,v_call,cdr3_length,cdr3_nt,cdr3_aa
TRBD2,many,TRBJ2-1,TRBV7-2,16,TGTGCCAGCAGCTTAGCTAGCGGGAGCTCCTACAATGAGCAGTTCTTC,CASSLASGSSYNEQFF
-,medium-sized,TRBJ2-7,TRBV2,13,TGTGCCAGCGGCCGACAGGTTGACTACGAGCAGTACTTC,CASGRQVDYEQYF
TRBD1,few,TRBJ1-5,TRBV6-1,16,TGTGCCAGCATCCAATTTGCGGGACAGGGCAATCAGCCCCAGCATTTT,CASIQFAGQGNQPQHF
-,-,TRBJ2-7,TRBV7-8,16,TGTGCCAGCAGCTTAGGGCCCCCAGGGGATCCCTACGAGCAGTACTTC,CASSLGPPGDPYEQYF
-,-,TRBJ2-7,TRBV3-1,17,TGTGCCAGCAGTCCTAGACCCGGGACATGGTCTCTCCACGAGCAGTACTTC,CASSPRPGTWSLHEQYF
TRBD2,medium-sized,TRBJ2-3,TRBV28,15,TGTGCCAGCAGTTCCGGGACTAGCGGGAGGGAGTCGCAGTATTTT,CASSSGTSGRESQYF
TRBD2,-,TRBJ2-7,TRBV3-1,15,TGTGCCAGCAGCCATGGACTAGCGGATCACTACGAGCAGTACTTC,CASSHGLADHYEQYF
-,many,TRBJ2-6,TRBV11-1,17,TGTGCCAGCAGCTTCACAGGGAGTCTCTCTGGGGCCAACGTCCTGACTTTC,CASSFTGSLSGANVLTF
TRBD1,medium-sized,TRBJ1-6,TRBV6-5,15,TGTGCCAGCAGTTACACGACAGGGGATAATTCACCCCTCCACTTT,CASSYTTGDNSPLHF
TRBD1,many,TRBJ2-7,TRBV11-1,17,TGTGCCAGCAGCTTGTACCTAGGGACAGGTCCCACCTACGAGCAGTACTTC,CASSLYLGTGPTYEQYF
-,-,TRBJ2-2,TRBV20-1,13,TGCAGTGCTATTCCGGAGTCCACCGGGGAGCTGTTTTTT,CSAIPESTGELFF
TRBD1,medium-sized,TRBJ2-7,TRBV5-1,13,TGCGCCAGCAGCTTGACAGGGGTGGGCGAGCAGTACTTC,CASSLTGVGEQYF
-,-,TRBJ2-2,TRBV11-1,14,TGTGCCAGCAGCCTAACCAGGGACACCGGGGAGCTGTTTTTT,CASSLTRDTGELFF
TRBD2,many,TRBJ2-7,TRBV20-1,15,TGCAGTGCTAGAGGAGGAGCGGGAGGCTACTACGAGCAGTACTTC,CSARGGAGGYYEQYF
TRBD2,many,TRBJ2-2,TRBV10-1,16,TGCGCCAGCAGTGATGGGGTAGCGGGCCGCACCGGGGAGCTGTTTTTT,CASSDGVAGRTGELFF
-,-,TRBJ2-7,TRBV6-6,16,TGTGCCAGCAGCTACTCCCACTGGGCATCCTCCTACGAGCAGTACTTC,CASSYSHWASSYEQYF
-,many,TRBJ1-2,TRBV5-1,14,TGCGCCAGCAGCTTGGATCCAGGTGGCTATGGCTACACCTTC,CASSLDPGGYGYTF
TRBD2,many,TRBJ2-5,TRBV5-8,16,TGTGCCAGCAGCCCCGGACTAGCGGGGTACCAAGAGACCCAGTACTTC,CASSPGLAGYQETQYF
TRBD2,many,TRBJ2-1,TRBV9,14,TGTGCCAGCAGCGTCCTAGCGGGAGAAAATGAGCAGTTCTTC,CASSVLAGENEQFF
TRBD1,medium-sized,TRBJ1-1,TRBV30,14,TGTGCCTGGACCGACAGGGCACCCCCAGGTGAAGCTTTCTTT,CAWTDRAPPGEAFF
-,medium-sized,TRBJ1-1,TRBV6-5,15,TGTGCCAGCAGTTACAAGCGACAGGAGAACACTGAAGCTTTCTTT,CASSYKRQENTEAFF
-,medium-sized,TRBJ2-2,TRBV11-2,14,TGTGCCAGCAGCTTAGATCCGGGGACAACGGAGCTGTTTTTT,CASSLDPGTTELFF
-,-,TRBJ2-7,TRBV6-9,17,TGCGCCAGCAGGGCGGCTAGCGTTCCGCCTAGCTCCTACGAGCAGTACTTC,CASRAASVPPSSYEQYF
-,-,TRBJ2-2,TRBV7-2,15,TGTGCCAGCAGCTTAGAAGCGAGTAACACCGGGGAGCTGTTTTTT,CASSLEASNTGELFF
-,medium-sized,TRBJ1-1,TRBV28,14,TGTGCCAGCAATTCTCTCCCAAGGGGTACTGAAGCTTTCTTT,CASNSLPRGTEAFF
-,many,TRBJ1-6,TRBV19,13,TGTGCCACCAGACAGGTCGACAATTCACCCCTCCACTTT,CATRQVDNSPLHF
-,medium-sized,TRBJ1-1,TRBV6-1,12,TGTGCCAGCAGTCATTTGGACGGTGAAGCTTTCTTT,CASSHLDGEAFF
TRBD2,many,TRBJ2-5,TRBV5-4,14,TGTGCCAGCAGCACGGGACTAGAACAAGAGACCCAGTACTTC,CASSTGLEQETQYF
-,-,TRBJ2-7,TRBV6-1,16,TGTGCCAGCAGTCTAGCAGAGGGGCTAAAGGCGTACGAGCAGTACTTC,CASSLAEGLKAYEQYF
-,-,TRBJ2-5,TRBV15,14,TGTGCCACCAGCAGAGTTGGGATCAAAGAGACCCATTACTTC,CATSRVGIKETHYF
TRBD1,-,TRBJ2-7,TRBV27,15,TGTGCCAGCAGAAGCCAGGGACAGATCTCTTACGAGCAGTACTTC,CASRSQGQISYEQYF
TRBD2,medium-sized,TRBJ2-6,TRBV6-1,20,TGTGCCAGCAGTGAATTCGACCGACTAGCGTTGCTCTCTGGGGCCAACGTCCTGACTTTC,CASSEFDRLALLSGANVLTF
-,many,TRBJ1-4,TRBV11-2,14,TGTGCCAGCAGCGACCGGTCTGCCCGGGAAAAACTGTTTTTT,CASSDRSAREKLFF
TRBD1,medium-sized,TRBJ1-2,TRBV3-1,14,TGTGCCAGCAGCCCCTTTCAGGGGGCGTATGGCTACACCTTC,CASSPFQGAYGYTF
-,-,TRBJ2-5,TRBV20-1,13,TGCAGTGCTGGGGGGAGCAGTCAAGAGACCCAGTACTTC,CSAGGSSQETQYF
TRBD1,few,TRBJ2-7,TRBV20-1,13,TGCAGTGCTAGTGCCACAGGGGCCTACGAGCAGTACTTC,CSASATGAYEQYF
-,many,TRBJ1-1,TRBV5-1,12,TGCGCCAGCAGCTCCGGAGGGGCTGAAGCTTTCTTT,CASSSGGAEAFF
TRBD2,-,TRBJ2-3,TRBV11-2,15,TGTGCCAGCAGCTCGGGACTAGCCTACACAGATACGCAGTATTTT,CASSSGLAYTDTQYF
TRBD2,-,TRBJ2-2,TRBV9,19,TGTGCCAGCAGCGTAGAGCCGGGGACTAGCGGGACGAACACCGGGGAGCTGTTTTTT,CASSVEPGTSGTNTGELFF
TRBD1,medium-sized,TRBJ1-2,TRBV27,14,TGTGCCAGCAGTAGGGGACAGGGCCTAGGGGGCTACACCTTC,CASSRGQGLGGYTF
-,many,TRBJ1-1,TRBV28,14,TGTGCCAGCACCCCGGCGGGACTGAACACTGAAGCTTTCTTT,CASTPAGLNTEAFF
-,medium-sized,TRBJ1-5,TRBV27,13,TGTGCCAGCAGCGAGAGGGGGGATCAGCCCCAGCATTTT,CASSERGDQPQHF
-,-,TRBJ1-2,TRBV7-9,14,TGTGCCAGCAGCTTCGGTACCCGAGGCTATGGCTACACCTTC,CASSFGTRGYGYTF